Following are 22 T cell receptor beta chains from one sample sequenced in a study of blood T cell repertoires in COVID-19. Clones were sequenced by immunoSEQ multiplex PCR, and TCRdb holds only the in-frame ones, with some missing. The sample yields roughly 700,000 clones, just under 90% seen once. Sequences were obtained from peripheral blood. The receptors come from a woman under 30 with acute or convalescent COVID-19.

This clone was detected many times. V is TRBV6-2 or TRBV6-3 and J is TRBJ1-1; a weak D match, TRBD1 (5 bases). The CDR3 spans 14 residues. V lost 4 bases to trimming and J lost 10 bases, with 19 bases between them. The germline V gene encodes CDR1 MNHEY and CDR2 SVGEGT. In DNA form, the CDR3 reads TGTGCCAGCAGTTCCGATTCAACTCTAAGGGGAGCTTTCTTT. As protein: CASSSDSTLRGAFF.

This chain connects TRBV12-3 or TRBV12-4 to TRBJ1-2; D gene unclear. The ends were cut back, 7 bases at V and 4 bases at J, with 13 bases in the middle. The CDR3 consists of 13 residues. The CDR3 loop reads CASTGGPFYGYTF. The CDR3 DNA follows: TGTGCCAGCACCGGCGGTCCTTTCTATGGCTACACCTTC.

The chain employs TRBV29-1 and TRBJ1-1, with D possibly matching TRBD1 (5 bases). CDR1 and CDR2 from the germline V gene are SQVTM and ANQGSEA. With 7 bases removed from V and 1 base from J, the gap between germline ends came to 16 bases. The CDR3 loop spans 14 amino acids. This chain's CDR3 is CSATGTGKNTEAFF. Written as DNA, the CDR3 is TGCAGCGCGACGGGTACAGGAAAGAACACTGAAGCTTTCTTT.

This rearrangement joins TRBV12-5 to TRBJ1-3, with a tentative D call TRBD1 (5 bases). CDR3 length equals 17 residues. The V gene lost 5 bases and the J gene lost 2 bases, with 19 bases spanning the gap. The V gene's germline CDR1 is LGHNT and CDR2 FRNRAP. The CDR3 loop reads CASGALQYTGAGNTIYF. In DNA form, the CDR3 reads TGTGCTAGTGGTGCCCTCCAATACACAGGAGCTGGAAACACCATATATTTT.

The CDR3 DNA sequence: TGTGCCAGCAGATCCCTAACCACCTCGGCAGATACGCAGTATTTT. It is translated as CASRSLTTSADTQYF. The rearrangement links TRBV25-1 to TRBJ2-3, with D hard to call. V shed 6 bases and J shed 4 bases, with 17 bases lying between them. Germline CDR1 MGHDK, CDR2 SYGVNS. CDR3 length: 15 amino acids.

The chain combines TRBV4-1 with TRBJ2-1; 14 bases are shared with TRBD2. V shed 1 base and J 7 bases; nucleotides not matched to a gene: 6. The CDR3 is 17 amino acids. Germline V gives CDR1 MGHRA, CDR2 YSYEKL. The CDR3 region is CASSQVSGTSGGNEQFF. CDR3 nucleotide sequence: TGCGCCAGCAGCCAAGTGTCAGGGACTAGCGGGGGTAATGAGCAGTTCTTC.

This chain links TRBV11-2 with TRBJ2-3; D remains ambiguous. This CDR3 is 13 amino acids long. The V gene lost 7 bases and the J gene lost 2 bases, with 10 bases spanning the gap. Germline CDR1 SGHAT, CDR2 FQNNGV. The DNA of the CDR3 is TGTGCCAGCAACCTACTAAACACAGATACGCAGTATTTT. Residues: CASNLLNTDTQYF.

Only a few counts were recorded for this clone. The rearrangement uses TRBV28 and TRBJ1-2; TRBD1 matches 7 bases. V lost 6 bases and J lost 0; bases outside the gene matches: 4. This CDR3 has 14 amino acids. The germline V gene has CDR1 MDHEN and CDR2 SYDVKM. CDR3 amino acids: CASRGTVTNYGYTF. The CDR3 DNA follows: TGTGCCAGCAGGGGGACAGTAACTAACTATGGCTACACCTTC.

V is TRBV5-1 and J is TRBJ1-1; a possible D gene is TRBD1 (5 bases). V dropped 0 bases and J dropped 4 bases, with 10 bases sitting between them. This CDR3 has 14 residues. Germline loops: CDR1 SGHRS, CDR2 YFSETQ. The CDR3: CASSLARASTEAFF. CDR3 DNA: TGCGCCAGCAGCTTGGCCAGGGCTAGCACTGAAGCTTTCTTT. Combining the CDR3 with reference TRBV5-1 and TRBJ1-1 gives the whole variable domain KAGVTQTPRYLIKTRGQQVTLSCSPISGHRSVSWYQQTPGQGLQFLFEYFSETQRNKGNFPGRFSGRQFSNSRSEMNVSTLELGDSALYLCASSLARASTEAFFGQGTRLTVV.

This chain uses TRBV19 with TRBJ2-3; weak D call: TRBD1 (6 bases). V shed 3 bases and J shed 1 base, with 23 bases lying between them. CDR3 length: 19 amino acids. Germline CDR1 reads LNHDA; CDR2 reads SQIVND (reference sequence). The CDR3 here is CASSMDAGGSATRTDTQYF. The DNA of the CDR3 is TGTGCCAGTAGTATGGACGCTGGGGGCTCCGCAACACGCACAGATACGCAGTATTTT.

To note about this clone: Within the sample, other DNA sequences also encode this same CDR3. V and J are TRBV29-1 and TRBJ1-1; possibly TRBD1 for D (6 bases). The CDR3 runs 12 residues. Germline values: CDR1 SQVTM, CDR2 ANQGSEA. Trimming removed 3 bases at V and 1 base at J, with 6 bases between. For the CDR3, the DNA is TGCAGCGTTGACAGGGGGAACACTGAAGCTTTCTTT. It translates to CSVDRGNTEAFF.

The rearrangement joins TRBV4-1 to TRBJ1-2; D is possibly TRBD1 (5 bases). Trimming shortened V by 3 bases and J by 4 bases, and 9 bases separated the two germline ends. Per the germline V gene, CDR1 is MGHRA and CDR2 is YSYEKL. This CDR3 has 13 residues. This CDR3 reads CASSHQGSYGYTF. As DNA, the CDR3 is TGCGCCAGCAGCCACCAGGGAAGCTATGGCTACACCTTC.

CDR3 protein: CASSLVVTGDPYEQYF. For the CDR3, the DNA is TGTGCCAGCAGTTTAGTTGTGACAGGGGACCCCTACGAGCAGTACTTC. J is TRBJ2-7 and V is TRBV27; 8 positions agree with TRBD1. V trimming: 2 bases; J trimming: 2 bases; junction bases outside the gene matches: 8. CDR3 length: 16 residues. CDR1 MNHEY and CDR2 SMNVEV come from the germline V gene (reference sequence).

Turning to this clone: Other nucleotide sequences from this sample produce the same CDR3. This chain joins TRBV24-1 and TRBJ2-3; possible D gene TRBD1, 6 bases. CDR1 KGHDR and CDR2 SFDVKD come from the germline V gene. V shed 0 bases and J shed 0 bases, with 6 bases lying between them. The CDR3 extends over 15 amino acids. The CDR3 coding sequence is TGTGCCACCAGTGATTTGACAGGGAGCACAGATACGCAGTATTTT. It encodes CATSDLTGSTDTQYF.

The gene calls are TRBV9 and TRBJ2-7; 7 bases are a match to TRBD1. Unmatched junction bases numbered 4, after V lost 2 bases and J lost 5 bases. CDR3 size: 13 residues. Germline CDR1 is SGDLS and CDR2 is YYNGEE. CDR3 amino acids: CASSVGQVDEQYF. In nucleotides, the CDR3 is TGTGCCAGCAGCGTTGGACAGGTCGACGAGCAGTACTTC.

The V gene is TRBV6-5, the J gene TRBJ1-5; possible D gene TRBD1, 6 bases. With 3 bases removed from V and 5 bases from J, the gap between germline ends came to 11 bases. The length of the CDR3 is 14 residues. The germline gives CDR1 MNHEY, CDR2 SVGAGI. The CDR3 protein is CASSYRGADQPQHF. In DNA form, the CDR3 reads TGTGCCAGCAGTTATCGGGGGGCGGATCAGCCCCAGCATTTT.

The chain combines TRBV5-1 with TRBJ2-4; a weak D match, TRBD1 (5 bases). Germline V gene data show CDR1 as SGHRS and CDR2 as YFSETQ. This CDR3 has 16 amino acids. Trimming removed 0 bases at V and 0 bases at J, with 10 bases between. CDR3 sequence reads: CASSLAVGPAKNIQYF. The CDR3 bases are TGCGCCAGCAGCTTGGCGGTGGGGCCAGCCAAAAACATTCAGTACTTC.

The rearrangement joins TRBV5-1 to TRBJ1-2; D is possibly TRBD1 (6 bases). Trimming left V 0 bases short and J 0 bases short, with 9 bases between. Germline CDR1 SGHRS, CDR2 YFSETQ. The CDR3 consists of 15 residues. The CDR3 bases are TGCGCCAGCAGCTTGGACAGGGCGGCTAACTATGGCTACACCTTC. Residues: CASSLDRAANYGYTF.

This rearrangement joins TRBV5-6 to TRBJ1-1, with D unresolved. CDR1 SGHDT and CDR2 YYEEEE come from the germline V gene. V was shortened by 0 bases and J by 0 bases, with 6 bases between the two germline ends. This CDR3 contains 14 residues. The CDR3 DNA sequence: TGTGCCAGCAGCTTGGACGGGATGAACACTGAAGCTTTCTTT. It encodes CASSLDGMNTEAFF.

V is TRBV9 and J is TRBJ1-2; the match to TRBD1 covers 7 bases. The germline gives CDR1 SGDLS, CDR2 YYNGEE. The V and J ends lost 3 bases and 2 bases, in that order; junction bases with no gene match: 7. This CDR3 comprises 15 residues. CDR3 sequence (DNA): TGTGCCAGCAGCGCAGGGGGGACATCAAACTATGGCTACACCTTC. It translates to CASSAGGTSNYGYTF.

As regards this clone: The identical CDR3 is also encoded by other nucleotide sequences in the sample. The chain has TRBV2 and TRBJ1-2; D unresolved. This CDR3 comprises 12 residues. Trimming pared 5 bases from V and 2 bases from J, leaving 6 bases between. CDR1 and CDR2 (germline): SNHLY, FYNNEI. CDR3 protein: CASSTRNYGYTF. DNA for the CDR3: TGTGCCAGCAGTACCAGGAACTATGGCTACACCTTC.

The rearrangement links TRBV7-2 to TRBJ1-1, with D unclear. V lost 5 bases and J 0 bases, leaving 10 bases between the germline ends. There are 14 residues in the CDR3. Per the germline V gene, CDR1 is SGHTA and CDR2 is FQGNSA. CDR3 in DNA: TGTGCCAGCAGCCGCAGGAGGGTGAACACTGAAGCTTTCTTT. Its protein is CASSRRRVNTEAFF. The whole variable domain, remainder taken from reference TRBV7-2 and TRBJ1-1, is GAGVSQSPSNKVTEKGKDVELRCDPISGHTALYWYRQSLGQGLEFLIYFQGNSAPDKSGLPSDRFSAERTGGSVSTLTIQRTQQEDSAVYLCASSRRRVNTEAFFGQGTRLTVV.